In this sample, the clone carrying this T cell receptor (beta chain) turned up many times. As yet, its antigen is unknown. It was 10 ml of fresh peripheral blood that supplied the PBMCs. The entry originates in a study of T cells in Graves' hyperthyroidism and ophthalmopathy. Study information: The blood sample was taken at first diagnosis, before treatment began. Study conclusions and caveats: Also found in blood were most expanded thyroid clonotypes above 0.001.

The investigators amplified TCR beta CDR3 regions from RNA transcripts. First-round RT-PCR targeting the TCR CDR3 was performed with the HTBI primer set. TCRdb reprocessed the multiplex PCR reads via MiXCR and lists one record per CDR3 protein. The table has 350,000 to 400,000 distinct CDR3 sequences, about 15% seen once. Sequenced material: blood. This TCR was sampled from a woman aged 30 to 39 with Graves' hyperthyroidism.

DNA for the CDR3: TGCAGCTCCCGAGAGGGGTACGAGCAGTACTTC. This encodes CSSREGYEQYF. This sequence joins TRBV29-1 and TRBJ2-7; D tentatively fits TRBD1 or TRBD2 (5 bases each). CDR1 and CDR2 from the germline V gene are SQVTM and ANQGSEA. V lost 8 bases, J lost 4 bases, and 12 bases lay in between. The CDR3 has 11 residues.